A selection of T cell receptor beta chains follows, all from one sample in a study of beta chain features in type 1 diabetes. Libraries were prepared by immunoSEQ multiplex PCR; TCRdb keeps only in-frame clonotypes and omits some of them. The table includes about 160,000 clones, 6.5% to 10% detected once. Sequenced input: central memory CD4+ T cells from blood. The receptor set was obtained from a woman younger than 35 with type 1 diabetes. The conserved cysteine and the conserved F or W are not part of the CDR3 here.

j_call	v_call	cdr3_aa
TRBJ1-5	TRBV7-2	ASSPQTGPNQPQH
TRBJ1-6	TRBV18	ASSPSNSQSPLH
TRBJ2-7	TRBV11-1	ASSLPGYGEQY
TRBJ2-5	TRBV29-1	SAGGGGTQETQY
TRBJ1-3	TRBV7-6	ASSVSSSGNTIY
TRBJ2-7	TRBV2	ASSTQGYEQY
TRBJ1-2	TRBV9	ASSVGAQGNYGYT
TRBJ1-1	TRBV7-2	ASSLERAGEAF
TRBJ2-7	TRBV5-1	ASSLESARGGYEQY
TRBJ2-2	TRBV4-2	ASSQVLGTANTGELF
TRBJ2-7	TRBV28	ASSSGDISYEQY
TRBJ2-7	TRBV10-3	AISEGGQSTYEQY
TRBJ2-6	TRBV15	ATSRSSAGANVLT
TRBJ2-1	TRBV11-3	ASSSVSGGAGNEQF
TRBJ2-1	TRBV11-2	ASKNRAGNEQF
TRBJ1-1	TRBV9	ASSPRGATNTEAF
TRBJ1-3	TRBV7-2	ASSRRTGGTGNTIY
TRBJ2-5	TRBV9	ASSVGTSGRYQETQY
TRBJ2-3	TRBV7-2	ASRPNGGSTDTQY
TRBJ2-1	TRBV5-4	ASSETGWGNEQF
TRBJ2-1	TRBV5-1	ASSPGLAGVGEQF
TRBJ1-2	TRBV5-6	ASSPGGPIYGYT
TRBJ1-1	TRBV29-1	SVVRGGNTEAF
TRBJ2-7	TRBV6-6	ASSLDVTGGNEQY
TRBJ2-7	TRBV30	AWTSGDYEQY
TRBJ2-7	TRBV4-3	ASSPGQGDLEQY
TRBJ2-5	TRBV5-1	ASSPGTGGETQY
TRBJ2-7	TRBV18	ASSRTRTSVHEQY
TRBJ1-1	TRBV15	ATSSPRDRHTEAF